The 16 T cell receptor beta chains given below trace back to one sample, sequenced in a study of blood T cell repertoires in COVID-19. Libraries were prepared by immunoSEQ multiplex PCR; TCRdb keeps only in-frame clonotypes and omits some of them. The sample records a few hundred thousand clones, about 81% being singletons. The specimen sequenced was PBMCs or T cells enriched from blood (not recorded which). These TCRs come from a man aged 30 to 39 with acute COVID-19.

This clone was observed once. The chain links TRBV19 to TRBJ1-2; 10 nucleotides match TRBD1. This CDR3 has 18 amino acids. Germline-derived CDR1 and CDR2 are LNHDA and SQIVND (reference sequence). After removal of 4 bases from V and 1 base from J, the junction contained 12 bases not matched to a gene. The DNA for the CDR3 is TGTGCCAGTAGTACGAACATCCCGGGACAGGGGCATAACTATGGCTACACCTTC. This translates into CASSTNIPGQGHNYGYTF. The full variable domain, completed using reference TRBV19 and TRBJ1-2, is DGGITQSPKYLFRKEGQNVTLSCEQNLNHDAMYWYRQDPGQGLRLIYYSQIVNDFQKGDIAEGYSVSREKKESFPLTVTSAQKNPTAFYLCASSTNIPGQGHNYGYTFGSGTRLTVV.

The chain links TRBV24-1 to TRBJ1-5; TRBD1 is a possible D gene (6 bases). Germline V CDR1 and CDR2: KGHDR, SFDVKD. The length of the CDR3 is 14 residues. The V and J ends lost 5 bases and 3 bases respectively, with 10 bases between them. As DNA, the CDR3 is TGTGCCACCAGTGCGGGGGGCTCCAATCAGCCCCAGCATTTT. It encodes CATSAGGSNQPQHF.

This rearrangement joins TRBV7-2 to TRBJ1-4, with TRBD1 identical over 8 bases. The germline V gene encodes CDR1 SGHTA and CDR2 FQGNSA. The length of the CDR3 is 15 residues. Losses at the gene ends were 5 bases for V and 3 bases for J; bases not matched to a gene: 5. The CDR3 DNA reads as TGTGCCAGCAGCGTGAACAGGGGGTCTAATGAAAAACTGTTTTTT. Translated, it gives CASSVNRGSNEKLFF.

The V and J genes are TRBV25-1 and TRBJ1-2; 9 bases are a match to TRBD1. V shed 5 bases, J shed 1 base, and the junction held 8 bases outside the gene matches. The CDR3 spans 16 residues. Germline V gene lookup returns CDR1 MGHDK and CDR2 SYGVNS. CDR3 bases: TGTGCCAGCAGTAACTATGGACAGGGGCTTAACTATGGCTACACCTTC. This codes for CASSNYGQGLNYGYTF.

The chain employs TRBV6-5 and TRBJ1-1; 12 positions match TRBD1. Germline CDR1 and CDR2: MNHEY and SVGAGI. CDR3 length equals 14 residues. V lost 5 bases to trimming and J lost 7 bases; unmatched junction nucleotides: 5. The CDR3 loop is CASSPGQGAIEAFF. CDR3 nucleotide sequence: TGTGCCAGCAGTCCGGGACAGGGGGCCATTGAAGCTTTCTTT.

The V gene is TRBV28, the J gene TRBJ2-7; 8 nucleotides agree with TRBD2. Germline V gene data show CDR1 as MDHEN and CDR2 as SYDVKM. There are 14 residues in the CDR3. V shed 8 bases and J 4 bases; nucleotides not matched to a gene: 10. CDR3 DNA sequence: TGTGCCAGCGGATTAAAGGGACTAGTGTACGAGCAGTACGTC. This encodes CASGLKGLVYEQYV.

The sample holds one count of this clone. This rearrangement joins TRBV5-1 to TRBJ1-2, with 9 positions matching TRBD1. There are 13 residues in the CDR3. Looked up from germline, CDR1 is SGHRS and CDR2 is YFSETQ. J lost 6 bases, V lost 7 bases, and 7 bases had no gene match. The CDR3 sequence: CASGIRDRDGYTF. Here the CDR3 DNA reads TGCGCCAGCGGGATCCGGGACAGGGATGGCTACACCTTC.

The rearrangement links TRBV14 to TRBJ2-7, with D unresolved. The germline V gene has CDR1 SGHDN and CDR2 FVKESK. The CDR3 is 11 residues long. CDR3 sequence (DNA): TGTGCCAGCAGCCAAGGCTACGAGCGGTACGTC. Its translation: CASSQGYERYV.

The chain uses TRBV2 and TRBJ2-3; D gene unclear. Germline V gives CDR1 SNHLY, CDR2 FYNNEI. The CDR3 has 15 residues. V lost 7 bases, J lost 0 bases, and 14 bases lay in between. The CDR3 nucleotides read TGTGCCAGCAAATTAGGCGGATCTAGCACAGATACGCAGTATTTT. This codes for CASKLGGSSTDTQYF.

The CDR3 DNA follows: TGCGCCAGCAGCTTGGCCAATCGGGGAAAAGGCCAAGAGACCCAGTACTTC. This encodes CASSLANRGKGQETQYF. V and J are TRBV5-1 and TRBJ2-5, with D perhaps TRBD2 (5 bases). Per the germline V gene, CDR1 is SGHRS and CDR2 is YFSETQ. Trimming shortened V by 0 bases and J by 1 base, and 16 bases separated the two germline ends. CDR3 length: 17 amino acids.

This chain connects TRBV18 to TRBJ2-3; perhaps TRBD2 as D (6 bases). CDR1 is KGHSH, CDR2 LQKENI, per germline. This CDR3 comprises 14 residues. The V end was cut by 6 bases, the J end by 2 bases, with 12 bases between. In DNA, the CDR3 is TGTGCCAGCTCGTTCAGCGGGTACACAGATACGCAGTATTTT. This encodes CASSFSGYTDTQYF. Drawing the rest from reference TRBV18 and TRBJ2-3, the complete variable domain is NAGVMQNPRHLVRRRGQEARLRCSPMKGHSHVYWYRQLPEEGLKFMVYLQKENIIDESGMPKERFSAEFPKEGPSILRIQQVVRGDSAAYFCASSFSGYTDTQYFGPGTRLTVL.

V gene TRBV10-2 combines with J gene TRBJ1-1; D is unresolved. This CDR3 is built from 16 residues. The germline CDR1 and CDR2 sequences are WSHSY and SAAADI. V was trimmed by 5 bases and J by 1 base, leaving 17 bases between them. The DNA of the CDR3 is TGCGCCAGCAGTCCCCGAATCCTCCTAGGGAACACTGAAGCTTTCTTT. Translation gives CASSPRILLGNTEAFF.

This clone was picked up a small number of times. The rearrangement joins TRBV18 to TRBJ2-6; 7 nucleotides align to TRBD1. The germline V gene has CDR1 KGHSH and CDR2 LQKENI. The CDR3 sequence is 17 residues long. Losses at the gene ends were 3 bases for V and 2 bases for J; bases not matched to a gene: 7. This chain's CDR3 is CASSPQQGTAGANVLTF. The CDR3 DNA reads TGTGCCAGCTCACCTCAACAGGGGACCGCTGGGGCCAACGTCCTGACTTTC.

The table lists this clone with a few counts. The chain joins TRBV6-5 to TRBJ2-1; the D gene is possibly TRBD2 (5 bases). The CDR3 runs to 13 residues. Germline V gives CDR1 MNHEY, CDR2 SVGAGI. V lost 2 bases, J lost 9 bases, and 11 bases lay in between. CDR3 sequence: CASSYGVSGEQFF. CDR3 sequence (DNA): TGTGCCAGCAGTTACGGGGTGAGCGGTGAGCAGTTCTTC.

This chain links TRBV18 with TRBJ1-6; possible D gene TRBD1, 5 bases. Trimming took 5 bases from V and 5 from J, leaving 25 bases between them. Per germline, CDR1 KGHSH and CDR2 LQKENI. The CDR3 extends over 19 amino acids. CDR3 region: CASSSITDSHVSHNSPLHF. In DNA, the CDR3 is TGTGCCAGCTCATCGATCACTGACAGCCACGTTTCCCATAATTCACCCCTCCACTTT.

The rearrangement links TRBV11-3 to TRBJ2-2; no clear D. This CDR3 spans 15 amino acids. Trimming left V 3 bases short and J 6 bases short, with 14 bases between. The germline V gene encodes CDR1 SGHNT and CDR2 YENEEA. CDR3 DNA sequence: TGTGCCAGCAGCTTTCGTGTACTACCCGCCGGGGAGCTGTTTTTT. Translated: CASSFRVLPAGELFF.